This T cell receptor beta chain derives from a study of blood T cell repertoires in COVID-19. The overall study: Collection of acute and convalescent COVID-19 samples took place in the United States, Italy and Spain. PBMCs, B-cell-depleted T cells, or T cells were the source of the cDNA or gDNA that made up the material.

From germline, CDR1 is SGHNT and CDR2 YYREEE (reference sequence). V dropped 4 bases and J dropped 2; count of bases not matched to a gene: 11. The CDR3 has 17 residues. In the study's own analysis: The assay estimated nucleated cells by amplifying reference gene primers. Clones were read by immunoSEQ multiplex PCR, and TCRdb kept only the in-frame ones, dropping some. V, J and clone size are those of that table, while D and trimming were read from the DNA. The sample carries some 150,000 clones, roughly 90% recorded once. This study enrolled people aged roughly 18 to 90 from approximately 24 US geographic areas.

Sequenced sample: PBMCs or T cells enriched from blood (not recorded which). The TCR sequence derives from a woman between 25 and 40 years old with acute COVID-19. V gene TRBV5-4 combines with J gene TRBJ2-7, with TRBD2 matching over 11 bases. Here the CDR3 DNA reads TGTGCCAGCAGCAAGGAATCCGGGACTAGCGGCACCTACGAGCAGTACTTC. It encodes CASSKESGTSGTYEQYF.